The rows below give T cell receptor beta chains drawn from one sample of a study of metastatic and nonmetastatic thyroid tumors. TCRdb re-called clones via MiXCR from the PCR reads. The sample holds tens of thousands of clones, more than 20% seen once. The specimen was blood. The receptors were sampled from a male donor with papillary thyroid cancer or a benign thyroid nodule (not recorded which). Some clones in this sample may be carry-over from other donors' samples. The CDR3 runs from the conserved cysteine through the conserved F or W. Fields, in order: J gene, V gene, D gene, clone size, CDR3 DNA, CDR3 protein. D genes are given only for firm matches. Clone size is stated in some rows and not others, as once, few, many or a class when expanded.

j_call: TRBJ1-1; v_call: TRBV2; d_call: .; clone_size: few; cdr3_nt: TGTGCCATCATCGGGAACACTGAAGCTTTCTTT; cdr3_aa: CAIIGNTEAFF
j_call: TRBJ1-1; v_call: TRBV5-1; d_call: TRBD1; clone_size: many; cdr3_nt: TGCGCCAGCAGCTGGACAGGGGGTCGAGAAGCTTTCTTT; cdr3_aa: CASSWTGGREAFF
j_call: TRBJ1-2; v_call: TRBV3-1; d_call: TRBD1; clone_size: many; cdr3_nt: TGTGCCAGCAGCCAAGATCTCCTACAGGGGTGGAATGGCTACACCTTC; cdr3_aa: CASSQDLLQGWNGYTF
j_call: TRBJ2-7; v_call: TRBV15; d_call: TRBD1; clone_size: many; cdr3_nt: TGTGCCACCAGCAGAGGGGGGGGACAGGGATCCTACGAGCAGTACTTC; cdr3_aa: CATSRGGGQGSYEQYF
j_call: TRBJ2-7; v_call: TRBV27; d_call: .; clone_size: many; cdr3_nt: TGTGCCAGCAGTTTATCGGACCCTACGTTTACCTACGAGCAGTACTTC; cdr3_aa: CASSLSDPTFTYEQYF
j_call: TRBJ2-3; v_call: TRBV18; d_call: .; clone_size: many; cdr3_nt: TGTGCCAGCTCACCTTCCACCGATACGCAGTATTTT; cdr3_aa: CASSPSTDTQYF
j_call: TRBJ1-1; v_call: TRBV12-3/TRBV12-4; d_call: .; clone_size: few; cdr3_nt: TGTGCCAGCATCCGGTCGGTTGATGCGGTCACTGAAGCTTTCTTT; cdr3_aa: CASIRSVDAVTEAFF
j_call: TRBJ2-5; v_call: TRBV11-2; d_call: TRBD2; clone_size: few; cdr3_nt: TGTTCCAGCAGCCCCGATGGGGGGGACCGAGAGACCCAGTACTTC; cdr3_aa: CSSSPDGGDRETQYF
j_call: TRBJ2-1; v_call: TRBV5-1; d_call: TRBD2; clone_size: many; cdr3_nt: TGCGCCAGCAGCTCCTACTCTAGCGGGGACAATGAGCAGTTCTTC; cdr3_aa: CASSSYSSGDNEQFF
j_call: TRBJ1-5; v_call: TRBV20-1; d_call: .; clone_size: many; cdr3_nt: TGCAGTGCTAGAGATAAATTGGTGGGAAATAGCAATCAGCCCCAGCATTTT; cdr3_aa: CSARDKLVGNSNQPQHF
j_call: TRBJ1-5; v_call: TRBV12-5; d_call: .; clone_size: few; cdr3_nt: TGTGCTAGTGGTTTGGGGCTTTTGGGGGGGCGAAGCAATCAGCCCCAGCATTTT; cdr3_aa: CASGLGLLGGRSNQPQHF
j_call: TRBJ2-5; v_call: TRBV12-3/TRBV12-4; d_call: .; clone_size: many; cdr3_nt: TGTGCCAGCAGCTTTAGGCGGGCCCAGTACTTC; cdr3_aa: CASSFRRAQYF
j_call: TRBJ1-6; v_call: TRBV30; d_call: .; clone_size: many; cdr3_nt: TGTGCCTGGAATGGGAATAGTAATTCACCCCTCCACTTT; cdr3_aa: CAWNGNSNSPLHF
j_call: TRBJ1-1; v_call: TRBV9; d_call: .; clone_size: many; cdr3_nt: TGTGCCAGCAGCCCCAACTCGGGTGACGCTGAAGCTTTCTTT; cdr3_aa: CASSPNSGDAEAFF
j_call: TRBJ1-6; v_call: TRBV6-1; d_call: TRBD1; clone_size: many; cdr3_nt: TGTGCCAGCAGTTCCGCCGGGACAGGGTCTTCACCCCTCCACTTT; cdr3_aa: CASSSAGTGSSPLHF
j_call: TRBJ1-6; v_call: TRBV6-1; d_call: .; clone_size: many; cdr3_nt: TGTGCCAGCAGGGACCCCTCCTATAATTCACCCCTCCACTTT; cdr3_aa: CASRDPSYNSPLHF
j_call: TRBJ1-3; v_call: TRBV7-2; d_call: .; clone_size: .; cdr3_nt: TGTGCCAGCAGCTTAGCGTCAGGGTCTAACACCATATATTTT; cdr3_aa: CASSLASGSNTIYF
j_call: TRBJ2-7; v_call: TRBV18; d_call: TRBD1; clone_size: many; cdr3_nt: TGTGCCAGCTCACCAGGGGACAGCTACGAGCAGTACTTC; cdr3_aa: CASSPGDSYEQYF
j_call: TRBJ2-5; v_call: TRBV9; d_call: TRBD2; clone_size: many; cdr3_nt: TGTGCCAGCAGCGCCGGACTAGCGGAAGAGACCCAGTACTTC; cdr3_aa: CASSAGLAEETQYF
j_call: TRBJ2-7; v_call: TRBV28; d_call: TRBD1; clone_size: many; cdr3_nt: TGTGCCAGCAGCTTACTCCGGGACAGGCCCTACGAGCAGTACTTC; cdr3_aa: CASSLLRDRPYEQYF
j_call: TRBJ2-1; v_call: TRBV11-3; d_call: TRBD1; clone_size: many; cdr3_nt: TGTGCCAGCAGCTCCCCTGGACAGGGGTTTGAGCAGTTCTTC; cdr3_aa: CASSSPGQGFEQFF
j_call: TRBJ1-6; v_call: TRBV27; d_call: .; clone_size: many; cdr3_nt: TGTGCCAGCGGAGAGAACAGTGCCAATTCACCCCTCCACTTT; cdr3_aa: CASGENSANSPLHF
j_call: TRBJ1-5; v_call: TRBV6-2/TRBV6-3; d_call: .; clone_size: .; cdr3_nt: TGTGCCAGCAGTTACCGGGTTGATGTGCAAAATCGGCCCCAGCATTTT; cdr3_aa: CASSYRVDVQNRPQHF
j_call: TRBJ1-6; v_call: TRBV6-4; d_call: .; clone_size: medium-sized; cdr3_nt: TGTGCCAGCAGTGACAGGGATAATTCACCCCTCCACTTT; cdr3_aa: CASSDRDNSPLHF
j_call: TRBJ2-7; v_call: TRBV6-2/TRBV6-3; d_call: .; clone_size: many; cdr3_nt: TGTGCCAGCAGCCCGTCAGATCCCCTCCTCTATGGGCAGTACTTC; cdr3_aa: CASSPSDPLLYGQYF
j_call: TRBJ2-1; v_call: TRBV27; d_call: TRBD1; clone_size: many; cdr3_nt: TGTGCCAGCAGTGGCGGACAGGGCTGGTACAATGAGCAGTTCTTC; cdr3_aa: CASSGGQGWYNEQFF
j_call: TRBJ2-1; v_call: TRBV20-1; d_call: .; clone_size: many; cdr3_nt: TGCAGTGCTAGATTGGAGAGCGATTATGAGCAGTTCTTC; cdr3_aa: CSARLESDYEQFF
j_call: TRBJ1-4; v_call: TRBV7-2; d_call: TRBD1; clone_size: once; cdr3_nt: TGTGCCAGCAGTCAGCCTTGGGACAGGAGTAGTAATGAAAAACTGTTTTTT; cdr3_aa: CASSQPWDRSSNEKLFF
j_call: TRBJ1-2; v_call: TRBV30; d_call: TRBD1; clone_size: .; cdr3_nt: TGTGCCTGGAGTGTAGGAGGACAGGGGAACGGCTACACCTTC; cdr3_aa: CAWSVGGQGNGYTF
j_call: TRBJ2-5; v_call: TRBV7-2; d_call: .; clone_size: many; cdr3_nt: TGTGCCAGCAGCTTAGCAGGTCTAAAAGAGACCCAGTACTTC; cdr3_aa: CASSLAGLKETQYF
j_call: TRBJ1-1; v_call: TRBV4-3; d_call: .; clone_size: once; cdr3_nt: TGCGCCAGCAGCCAAGATAGGGGGGGCACGAGAACTGAAGCTTTCTTT; cdr3_aa: CASSQDRGGTRTEAFF
j_call: TRBJ1-3; v_call: TRBV3-1; d_call: TRBD1; clone_size: many; cdr3_nt: TGTGCCAGCAGCCCCAGTCTACAGGGGAATATAGGAAACACCATATATTTT; cdr3_aa: CASSPSLQGNIGNTIYF
j_call: TRBJ1-2; v_call: TRBV7-2; d_call: .; clone_size: .; cdr3_nt: TGTGCCAGCAGCTTAGCTAGGACAGATGCCTATGGCTACACCTTC; cdr3_aa: CASSLARTDAYGYTF
j_call: TRBJ2-7; v_call: TRBV6-1; d_call: TRBD2; clone_size: many; cdr3_nt: TGTGCCAGCAGCAGACTAGCGGGTGAGCCCTACGAGCAGTACTTC; cdr3_aa: CASSRLAGEPYEQYF
j_call: TRBJ2-2; v_call: TRBV24-1; d_call: .; clone_size: many; cdr3_nt: TGTGCCACCAGTGATTTGAGGCAGAACACCGGGGAGCTGTTTTTT; cdr3_aa: CATSDLRQNTGELFF
j_call: TRBJ1-1; v_call: TRBV20-1; d_call: .; clone_size: many; cdr3_nt: TGCAGTGCTAGAGGGGCTTCGAACACTGAAGCTTTCTTT; cdr3_aa: CSARGASNTEAFF
j_call: TRBJ2-5; v_call: TRBV7-3; d_call: TRBD2; clone_size: .; cdr3_nt: TGTGCCAGCAGCTTAGTCGGGGGGTTCCAAGAGACCCAGTACTTC; cdr3_aa: CASSLVGGFQETQYF
j_call: TRBJ2-5; v_call: TRBV20-1; d_call: .; clone_size: many; cdr3_nt: TGCAGTGCTAGAATCTCGGGGAAAGAGACCCAGTACTTC; cdr3_aa: CSARISGKETQYF
j_call: TRBJ2-1; v_call: TRBV20-1; d_call: .; clone_size: .; cdr3_nt: TGCAGTGCTAGAGAGGCCCCTAGAGACAATGAGCAGTTCTTC; cdr3_aa: CSAREAPRDNEQFF
j_call: TRBJ2-6; v_call: TRBV6-9; d_call: TRBD1; clone_size: .; cdr3_nt: TGTGCCAGCAGTTTTCGGACAGGCCGCTCTGGGGTCAACTTCCTGACTTTC; cdr3_aa: CASSFRTGRSGVNFLTF
j_call: TRBJ1-1; v_call: TRBV29-1; d_call: .; clone_size: many; cdr3_nt: TGCAGCGTGCCTAGGGGGTCCACCGAAGGTACTGAAGCTTTCTTT; cdr3_aa: CSVPRGSTEGTEAFF
j_call: TRBJ1-1; v_call: TRBV27; d_call: .; clone_size: many; cdr3_nt: TGTGCCAGCAGTTTGATTAAGGGCACTGAAGCTTTCTTT; cdr3_aa: CASSLIKGTEAFF
j_call: TRBJ2-3; v_call: TRBV7-2; d_call: .; clone_size: many; cdr3_nt: TGTGCCAGCAGCACCGGACGGACGGGGTCCCCAGATACGCAGTATTTT; cdr3_aa: CASSTGRTGSPDTQYF
j_call: TRBJ2-1; v_call: TRBV5-1; d_call: TRBD2; clone_size: .; cdr3_nt: TGCGCCAGCAGCCCCCAGCGGGGGTCATCGGACTACAATGAGCAGTTCTTC; cdr3_aa: CASSPQRGSSDYNEQFF
j_call: TRBJ2-2; v_call: TRBV2; d_call: .; clone_size: many; cdr3_nt: TGTGCCAGCAGTGAGTACAGGGTGAACACCGGGGAGCTGTTTTTT; cdr3_aa: CASSEYRVNTGELFF
j_call: TRBJ1-1; v_call: TRBV5-1; d_call: TRBD1; clone_size: .; cdr3_nt: TGCGCCAGCAGCCCGACCCAAACAGGGGGGACTGAAGCTTTCTTT; cdr3_aa: CASSPTQTGGTEAFF
j_call: TRBJ1-2; v_call: TRBV6-1; d_call: .; clone_size: many; cdr3_nt: TGTGCCAGCTCGGGTGGAGGTTCTAACTATGGCTACACCTTC; cdr3_aa: CASSGGGSNYGYTF
j_call: TRBJ2-1; v_call: TRBV6-1; d_call: TRBD2; clone_size: many; cdr3_nt: TGTGCCAGCAGTGAACTAGCGGGAGGGTACGATGAGCAGTTCTTC; cdr3_aa: CASSELAGGYDEQFF
j_call: TRBJ2-4; v_call: TRBV19; d_call: .; clone_size: many; cdr3_nt: TGTGCCAGTAGTACAGACTTGGCAATCGTAGCCAAAAACATTCAGTACTTC; cdr3_aa: CASSTDLAIVAKNIQYF
j_call: TRBJ2-7; v_call: TRBV5-1; d_call: .; clone_size: .; cdr3_nt: TGCGCCAGCAGCCCTTACGGATACTACGAGCAGTACTTC; cdr3_aa: CASSPYGYYEQYF
j_call: TRBJ2-5; v_call: TRBV5-6; d_call: TRBD1; clone_size: few; cdr3_nt: TGTGCCAGCAGCTTGGGAGGGGGCCGAGAGACCCAGTACTTC; cdr3_aa: CASSLGGGRETQYF
j_call: TRBJ2-7; v_call: TRBV6-1; d_call: TRBD1; clone_size: few; cdr3_nt: TGTGCCAGCAGTGACTCGGGGGTGGACAGGGCTTCCTACGAGCAGTACTTC; cdr3_aa: CASSDSGVDRASYEQYF
j_call: TRBJ2-3; v_call: TRBV7-3; d_call: .; clone_size: many; cdr3_nt: TGTGCCAGCAGCTTAATGGGCAGAGCGGATACGCAGTATTTT; cdr3_aa: CASSLMGRADTQYF
j_call: TRBJ2-2; v_call: TRBV27; d_call: TRBD1; clone_size: .; cdr3_nt: TGTGCCAGCAGTTTAAACAGGGGGCGTATCTACACCGGGGAGCTGTTTTTT; cdr3_aa: CASSLNRGRIYTGELFF
j_call: TRBJ1-2; v_call: TRBV27; d_call: .; clone_size: .; cdr3_nt: TGTGCCAGCAGAAAACAGGGAGAAAGGGCTAACTATGGCTACACCTTC; cdr3_aa: CASRKQGERANYGYTF
j_call: TRBJ2-7; v_call: TRBV11-2; d_call: TRBD1; clone_size: many; cdr3_nt: TGTGCCAGCAGCTTGACAGGGACCCTCAACCCCGAGCAGTACTTT; cdr3_aa: CASSLTGTLNPEQYF
j_call: TRBJ2-7; v_call: TRBV20-1; d_call: TRBD1; clone_size: .; cdr3_nt: TGCAGTGCTAGAGATGAAGGGACAGGGGGCATGGACGAGCAGTACTTC; cdr3_aa: CSARDEGTGGMDEQYF
j_call: TRBJ1-1; v_call: TRBV27; d_call: .; clone_size: many; cdr3_nt: TGTGCCAGCAGTTTATACGCCTCCGTGATAGTGGCCACTGAAGCTTTCTTT; cdr3_aa: CASSLYASVIVATEAFF
j_call: TRBJ2-1; v_call: TRBV20-1; d_call: .; clone_size: .; cdr3_nt: TGCAGTGCTAGAGCGCTACTAGAGTACAATGAGCAGTTCTTC; cdr3_aa: CSARALLEYNEQFF